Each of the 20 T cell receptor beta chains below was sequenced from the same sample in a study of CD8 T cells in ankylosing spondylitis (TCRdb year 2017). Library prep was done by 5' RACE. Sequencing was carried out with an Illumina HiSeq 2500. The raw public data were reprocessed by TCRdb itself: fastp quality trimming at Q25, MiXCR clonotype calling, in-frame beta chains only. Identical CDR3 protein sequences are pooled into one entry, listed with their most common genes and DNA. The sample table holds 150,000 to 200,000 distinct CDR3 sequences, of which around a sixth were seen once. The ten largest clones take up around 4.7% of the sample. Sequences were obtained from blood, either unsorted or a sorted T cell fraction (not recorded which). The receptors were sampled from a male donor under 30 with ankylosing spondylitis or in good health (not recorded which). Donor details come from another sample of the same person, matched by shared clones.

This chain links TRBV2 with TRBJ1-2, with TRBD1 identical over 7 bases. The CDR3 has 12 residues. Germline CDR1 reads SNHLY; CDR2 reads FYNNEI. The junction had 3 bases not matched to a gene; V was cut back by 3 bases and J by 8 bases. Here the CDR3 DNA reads TGTGCCAGCAGTGACAGGGGGATAGGCTACACCTTC. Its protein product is CASSDRGIGYTF.

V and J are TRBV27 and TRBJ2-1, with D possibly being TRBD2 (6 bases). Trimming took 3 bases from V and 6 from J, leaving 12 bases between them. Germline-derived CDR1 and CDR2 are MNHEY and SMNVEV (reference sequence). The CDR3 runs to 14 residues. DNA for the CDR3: TGTGCCAGCAGTTTGTTACTAGCAAGCAATGAGCAGTTCTTC. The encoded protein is CASSLLLASNEQFF.

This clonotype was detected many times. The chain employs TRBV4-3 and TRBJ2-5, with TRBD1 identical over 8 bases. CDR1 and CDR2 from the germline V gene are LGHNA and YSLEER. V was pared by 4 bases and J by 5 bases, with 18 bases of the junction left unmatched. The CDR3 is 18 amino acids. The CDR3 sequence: CASSPRLDRDLIRETQYF. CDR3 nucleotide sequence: TGCGCCAGCAGCCCACGGTTGGACAGGGACCTCATCCGGGAGACCCAGTACTTC.

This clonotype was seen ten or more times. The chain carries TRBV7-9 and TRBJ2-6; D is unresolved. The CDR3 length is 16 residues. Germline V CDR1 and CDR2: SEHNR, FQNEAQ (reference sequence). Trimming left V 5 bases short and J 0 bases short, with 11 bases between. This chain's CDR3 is CASSPPVPSGANVLTF. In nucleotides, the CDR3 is TGTGCCAGCAGCCCCCCCGTACCCTCTGGGGCCAACGTCCTGACTTTC.

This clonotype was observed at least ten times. CDR3 sequence: CASTEIRGGSQFF. As DNA, the CDR3 is TGTGCCAGCACTGAAATTCGCGGGGGGAGTCAGTTCTTC. This sequence joins TRBV6-2 or TRBV6-3 and TRBJ2-1; the match to TRBD2 covers 8 bases. Germline loops: CDR1 MNHEY, CDR2 SVGEGT. J gave up 13 bases and V 7 bases, and 12 bases lay outside the gene matches. This CDR3 spans 13 amino acids.

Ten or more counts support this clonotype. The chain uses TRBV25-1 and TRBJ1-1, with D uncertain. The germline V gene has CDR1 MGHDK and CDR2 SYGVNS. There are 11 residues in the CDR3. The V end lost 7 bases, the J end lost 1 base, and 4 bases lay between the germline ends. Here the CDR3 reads CASIKNTEAFF. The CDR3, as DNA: TGTGCCAGCATTAAGAACACTGAAGCTTTCTTT.

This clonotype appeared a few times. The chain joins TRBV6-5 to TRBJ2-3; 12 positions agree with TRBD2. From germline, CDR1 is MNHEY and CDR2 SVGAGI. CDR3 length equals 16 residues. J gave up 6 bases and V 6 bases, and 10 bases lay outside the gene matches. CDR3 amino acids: CASRRTSGKSTDTQYF. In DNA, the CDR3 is TGTGCCAGCAGACGGACTAGCGGGAAATCTACCGATACGCAGTATTTT.

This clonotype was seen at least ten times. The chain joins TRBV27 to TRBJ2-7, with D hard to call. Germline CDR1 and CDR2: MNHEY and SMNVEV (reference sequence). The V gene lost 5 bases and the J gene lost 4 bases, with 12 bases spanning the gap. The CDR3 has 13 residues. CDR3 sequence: CASSPTPGYEQYF. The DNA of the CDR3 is TGTGCCAGCAGTCCAACTCCAGGATACGAGCAGTACTTC.

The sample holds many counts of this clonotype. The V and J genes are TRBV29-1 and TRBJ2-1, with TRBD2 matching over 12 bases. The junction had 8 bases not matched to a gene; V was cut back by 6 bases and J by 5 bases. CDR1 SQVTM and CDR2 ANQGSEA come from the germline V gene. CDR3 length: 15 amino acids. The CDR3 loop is CSVGTSGWGNNEQFF. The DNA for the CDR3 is TGCAGCGTGGGGACTAGCGGGTGGGGAAACAATGAGCAGTTCTTC.

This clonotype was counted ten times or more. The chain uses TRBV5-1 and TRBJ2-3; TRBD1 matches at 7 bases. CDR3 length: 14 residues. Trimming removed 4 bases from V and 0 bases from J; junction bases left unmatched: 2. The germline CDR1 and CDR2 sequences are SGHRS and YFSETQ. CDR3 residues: CASSTGQSTDTQYF. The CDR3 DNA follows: TGCGCCAGCAGCACGGGACAGAGCACAGATACGCAGTATTTT.

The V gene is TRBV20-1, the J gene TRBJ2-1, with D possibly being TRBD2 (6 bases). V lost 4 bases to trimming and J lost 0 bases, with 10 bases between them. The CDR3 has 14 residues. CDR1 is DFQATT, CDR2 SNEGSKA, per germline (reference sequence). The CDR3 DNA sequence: TGCAGTGCTACTAGCGCCAGCTCCTACAATGAGCAGTTCTTC. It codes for CSATSASSYNEQFF.

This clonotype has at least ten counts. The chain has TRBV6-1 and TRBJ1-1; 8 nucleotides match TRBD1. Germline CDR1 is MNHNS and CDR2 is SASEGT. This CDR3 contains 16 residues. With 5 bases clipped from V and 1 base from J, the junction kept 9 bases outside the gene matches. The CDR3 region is CASSLGQGIGNTEAFF. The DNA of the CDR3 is TGTGCCAGCAGTCTCGGACAGGGCATCGGGAACACTGAAGCTTTCTTT.

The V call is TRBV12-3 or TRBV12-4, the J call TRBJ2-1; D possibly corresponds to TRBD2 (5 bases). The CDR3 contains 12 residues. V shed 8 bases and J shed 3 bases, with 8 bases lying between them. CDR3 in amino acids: CASHRDYNEQFF. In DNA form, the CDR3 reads TGTGCCAGCCACCGGGACTACAATGAGCAGTTCTTC.

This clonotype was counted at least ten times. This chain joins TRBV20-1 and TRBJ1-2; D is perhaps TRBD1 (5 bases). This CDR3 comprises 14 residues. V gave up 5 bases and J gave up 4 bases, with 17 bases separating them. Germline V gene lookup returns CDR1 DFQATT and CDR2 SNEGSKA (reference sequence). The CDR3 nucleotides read TGCAGTGCTCCCGATGGAGGCAGGGCCTATGGCTACACCTTC. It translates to CSAPDGGRAYGYTF.

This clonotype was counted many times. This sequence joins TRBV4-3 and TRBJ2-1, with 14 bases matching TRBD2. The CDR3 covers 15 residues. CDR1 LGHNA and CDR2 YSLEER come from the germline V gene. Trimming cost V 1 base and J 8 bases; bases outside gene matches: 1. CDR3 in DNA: TGCGCCAGCAGCCAAGGACTAGCGGGAGGGCATGAGCAGTTCTTC. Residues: CASSQGLAGGHEQFF.

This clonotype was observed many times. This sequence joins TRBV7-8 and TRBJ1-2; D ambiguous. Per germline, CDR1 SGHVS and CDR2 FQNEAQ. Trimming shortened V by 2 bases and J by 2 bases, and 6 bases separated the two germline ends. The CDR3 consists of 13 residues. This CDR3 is CASSLYRNYGYTF. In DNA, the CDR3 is TGTGCCAGCAGCTTATACAGAAACTATGGCTACACCTTC.

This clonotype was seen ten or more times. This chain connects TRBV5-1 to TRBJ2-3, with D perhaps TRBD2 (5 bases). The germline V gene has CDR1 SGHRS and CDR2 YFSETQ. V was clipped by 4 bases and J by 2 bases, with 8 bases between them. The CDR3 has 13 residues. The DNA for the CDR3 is TGCGCCAGCAGCCCCCGGGACACAGATACGCAGTATTTT. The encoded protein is CASSPRDTDTQYF.

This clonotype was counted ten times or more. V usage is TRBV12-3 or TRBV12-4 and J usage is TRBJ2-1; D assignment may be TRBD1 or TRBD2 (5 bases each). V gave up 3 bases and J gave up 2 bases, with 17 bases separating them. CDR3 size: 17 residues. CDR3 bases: TGTGCCAGCAGTTTTGTGGGTACCGGGACGGCCTACAATGAGCAGTTCTTC. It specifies CASSFVGTGTAYNEQFF.

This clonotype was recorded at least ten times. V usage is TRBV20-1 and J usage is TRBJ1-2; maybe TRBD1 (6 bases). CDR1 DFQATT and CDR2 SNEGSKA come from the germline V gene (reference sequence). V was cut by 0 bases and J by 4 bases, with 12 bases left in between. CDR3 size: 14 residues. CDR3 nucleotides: TGCAGTGCTAGAGATCAGGGGCGCGGCTATGGCTACACCTTC. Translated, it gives CSARDQGRGYGYTF.

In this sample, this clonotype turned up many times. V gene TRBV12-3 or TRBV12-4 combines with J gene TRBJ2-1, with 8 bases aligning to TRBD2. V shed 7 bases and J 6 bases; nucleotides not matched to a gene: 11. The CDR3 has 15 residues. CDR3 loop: CASTPGQREFNEQFF. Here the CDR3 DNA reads TGTGCCAGCACACCGGGCCAGCGGGAGTTCAATGAGCAGTTCTTC.